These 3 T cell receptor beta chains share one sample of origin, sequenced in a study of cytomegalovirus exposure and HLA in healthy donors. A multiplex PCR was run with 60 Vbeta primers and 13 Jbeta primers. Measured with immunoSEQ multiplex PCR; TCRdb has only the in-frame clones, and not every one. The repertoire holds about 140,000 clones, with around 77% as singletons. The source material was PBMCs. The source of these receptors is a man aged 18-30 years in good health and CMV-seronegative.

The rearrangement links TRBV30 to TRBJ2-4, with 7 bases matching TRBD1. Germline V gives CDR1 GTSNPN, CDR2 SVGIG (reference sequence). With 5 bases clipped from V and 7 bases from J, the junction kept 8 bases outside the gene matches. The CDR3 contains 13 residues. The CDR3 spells CAWLSAGGNIQYF. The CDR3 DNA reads TGTGCCTGGTTGTCGGCAGGGGGTAACATTCAGTACTTC.

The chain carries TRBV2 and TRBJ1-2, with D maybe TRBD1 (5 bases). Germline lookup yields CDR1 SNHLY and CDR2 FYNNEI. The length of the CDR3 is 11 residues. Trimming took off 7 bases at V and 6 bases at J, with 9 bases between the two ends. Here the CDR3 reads CASTAGHGYTF. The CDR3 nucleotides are TGTGCCAGCACGGCAGGGCATGGCTACACCTTC.

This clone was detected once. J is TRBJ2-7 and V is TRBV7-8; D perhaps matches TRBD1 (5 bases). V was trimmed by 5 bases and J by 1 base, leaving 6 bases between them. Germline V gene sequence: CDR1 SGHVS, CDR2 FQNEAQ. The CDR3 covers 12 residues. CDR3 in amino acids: CASSPGSYEQYF. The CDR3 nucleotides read TGTGCCAGCAGCCCAGGGTCCTACGAGCAGTACTTC.